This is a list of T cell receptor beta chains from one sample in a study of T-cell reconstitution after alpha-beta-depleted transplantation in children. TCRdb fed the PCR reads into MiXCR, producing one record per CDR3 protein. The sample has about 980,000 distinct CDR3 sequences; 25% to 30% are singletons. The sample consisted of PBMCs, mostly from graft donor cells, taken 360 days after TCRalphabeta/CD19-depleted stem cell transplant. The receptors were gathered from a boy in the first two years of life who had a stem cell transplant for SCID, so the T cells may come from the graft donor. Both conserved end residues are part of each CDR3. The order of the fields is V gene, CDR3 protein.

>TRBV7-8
CASSSGSFSYEQYF
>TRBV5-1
CASSFSRGQETQYF
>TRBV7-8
CASSLWAGGDSYEQYF
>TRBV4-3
CASSQGAFGGSYNEQFF
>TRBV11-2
CASSRSRDHYGYTF
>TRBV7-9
CASSSPSLAGGPLAKNIQYF
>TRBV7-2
CASSPVGLNGPGYTF
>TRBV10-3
CAISESWVEQYF
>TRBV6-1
CASRRPFSYEQYF
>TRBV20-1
CSALPRDRGRSNEKLFF
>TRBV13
CASSQGHLYEQYF
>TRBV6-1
CASGKAGANYGYTF
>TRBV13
CASSSSKRGGPYEQYF
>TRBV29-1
CSVGFGNQPQHF
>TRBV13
CASSLGKRYEQYF
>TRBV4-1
CASSQEWTGQGESKETQYF
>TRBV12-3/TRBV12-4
CASSLDRTRVGLTDTQYF
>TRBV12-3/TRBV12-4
CASSSGWDTQYF
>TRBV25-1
CASRVTGTRDGEQFF
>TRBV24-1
CATSDWQRVYSNQPQHF
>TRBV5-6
CASSPGPGPGNTIYF
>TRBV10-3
CAINGDKPYNEQFF
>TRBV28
CASSFQNTIYF
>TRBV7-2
CASSSGTDPGNTIYF
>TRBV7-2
CASSSLGGVTESFF
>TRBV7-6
CAGSLGGQGTNSPLHF
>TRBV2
CASSLQGALYLHEQSF
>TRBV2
CASSEFPLGRGETQYF
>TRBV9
CASSVTSGAGELFF
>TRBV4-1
CASSQVPQPSSYEQYF
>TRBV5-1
CASSFRQGGGTGELFF